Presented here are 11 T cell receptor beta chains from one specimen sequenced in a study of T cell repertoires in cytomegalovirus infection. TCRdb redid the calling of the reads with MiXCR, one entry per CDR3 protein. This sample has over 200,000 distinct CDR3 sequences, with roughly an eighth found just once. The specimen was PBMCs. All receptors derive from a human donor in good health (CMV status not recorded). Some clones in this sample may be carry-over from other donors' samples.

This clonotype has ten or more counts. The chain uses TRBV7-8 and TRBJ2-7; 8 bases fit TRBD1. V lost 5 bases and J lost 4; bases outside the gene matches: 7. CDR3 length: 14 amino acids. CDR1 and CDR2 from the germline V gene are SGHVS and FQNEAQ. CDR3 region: CASSQGQGRYEQYV. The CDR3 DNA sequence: TGTGCCAGCAGCCAAGGACAGGGTCGGTACGAGCAGTACGTC.

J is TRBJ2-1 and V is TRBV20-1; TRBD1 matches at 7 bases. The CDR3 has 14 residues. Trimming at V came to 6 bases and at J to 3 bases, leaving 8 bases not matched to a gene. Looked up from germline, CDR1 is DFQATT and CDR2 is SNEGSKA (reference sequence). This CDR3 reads CSAGSGTDYNEQFF. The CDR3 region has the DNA TGCAGTGCCGGGTCGGGGACAGACTACAATGAGCAGTTCTTC.

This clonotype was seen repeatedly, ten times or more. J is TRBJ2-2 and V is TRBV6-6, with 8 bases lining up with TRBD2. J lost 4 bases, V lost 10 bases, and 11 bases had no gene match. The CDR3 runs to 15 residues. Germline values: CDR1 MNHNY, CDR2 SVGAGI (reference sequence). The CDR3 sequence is CATRNAGGSTGELFF. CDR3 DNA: TGTGCCACCCGAAACGCGGGAGGAAGCACCGGGGAGCTGTTTTTT.

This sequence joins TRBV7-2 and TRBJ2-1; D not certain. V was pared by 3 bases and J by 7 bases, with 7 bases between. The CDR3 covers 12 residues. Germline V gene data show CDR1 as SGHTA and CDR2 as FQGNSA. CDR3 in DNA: TGTGCCAGCAGCTTTGTTCGTAATGAGCAGTTCTTC. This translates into CASSFVRNEQFF. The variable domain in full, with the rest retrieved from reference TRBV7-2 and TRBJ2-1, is GAGVSQSPSNKVTEKGKDVELRCDPISGHTALYWYRQSLGQGLEFLIYFQGNSAPDKSGLPSDRFSAERTGGSVSTLTIQRTQQEDSAVYLCASSFVRNEQFFGPGTRLTVL.

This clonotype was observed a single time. DNA of the CDR3: TGTGCCAGCAGCTTAAGTGTCTATGAGCAGTTCTTC. It encodes CASSLSVYEQFF. The gene calls are TRBV7-4 and TRBJ2-1; the D is unclear. Germline CDR1 reads SGHVT; CDR2 reads SQSDAQ. Between the trimmed V and J ends, which lost 2 bases and 8 bases, there was a span of 7 bases. The CDR3 is 12 amino acids.

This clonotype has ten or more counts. The CDR3 DNA reads as TGCAGTGCCACCAGCCACCAGGGAGGTTCAGATACGCAGTATTTT. It encodes CSATSHQGGSDTQYF. The chain joins TRBV20-1 to TRBJ2-3; maybe TRBD2 (6 bases). CDR1 and CDR2 from the germline V gene are DFQATT and SNEGSKA (reference sequence). The CDR3 is 15 amino acids. Trimming left V 6 bases short and J 4 bases short, with 20 bases between.

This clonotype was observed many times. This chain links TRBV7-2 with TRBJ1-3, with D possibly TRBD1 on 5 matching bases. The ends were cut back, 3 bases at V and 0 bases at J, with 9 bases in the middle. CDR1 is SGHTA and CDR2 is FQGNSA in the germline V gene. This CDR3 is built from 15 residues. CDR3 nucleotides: TGTGCCAGCAGCTTGGACAACCGCTCTGGAAACACCATATATTTT. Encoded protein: CASSLDNRSGNTIYF.

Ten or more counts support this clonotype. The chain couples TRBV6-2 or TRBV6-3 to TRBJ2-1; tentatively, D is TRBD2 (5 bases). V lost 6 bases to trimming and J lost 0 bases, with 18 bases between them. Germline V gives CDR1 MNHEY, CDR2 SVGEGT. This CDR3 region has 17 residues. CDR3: CASSRTQAVSSYNEQFF. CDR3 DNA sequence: TGTGCCAGCAGCCGAACTCAAGCGGTGAGCTCCTACAATGAGCAGTTCTTC.

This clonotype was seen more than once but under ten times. The CDR3 nucleotides are TGTGCCAGCAGCTTACGGACGACCGCGAACACCGGGGAGCTGTTTTTT. As protein: CASSLRTTANTGELFF. The chain uses TRBV13 and TRBJ2-2; D gene unclear. V lost 2 bases and J 0 bases, leaving 10 bases between the germline ends. The V gene's germline CDR1 is PRHDT and CDR2 FYEKMQ (reference sequence). The CDR3 consists of 16 residues.

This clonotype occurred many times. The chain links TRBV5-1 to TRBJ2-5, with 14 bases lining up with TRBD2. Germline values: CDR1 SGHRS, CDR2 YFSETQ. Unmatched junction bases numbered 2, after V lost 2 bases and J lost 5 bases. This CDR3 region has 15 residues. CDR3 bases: TGCGCCAGCAGCTTCGGGACTAGCGGGAGCGAGACCCAGTACTTC. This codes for CASSFGTSGSETQYF.

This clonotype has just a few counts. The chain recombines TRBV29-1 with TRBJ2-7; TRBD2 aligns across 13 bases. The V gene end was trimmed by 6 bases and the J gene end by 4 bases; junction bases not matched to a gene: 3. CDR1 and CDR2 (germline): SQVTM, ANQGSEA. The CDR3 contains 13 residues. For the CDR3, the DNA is TGCAGCGTACTAGCGGGAGGGCCTTACGAGCAGTACTTC. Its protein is CSVLAGGPYEQYF.